Presented here are 24 T cell receptor beta chains from one specimen sequenced in a study of OX40 agonist ivuxolimab in advanced cancers. Generated by immunoSEQ multiplex PCR, the TCRdb table keeps only in-frame clones and is missing some. The repertoire consists of over 60,000 clones, with about nine tenths occurring once and the leading ten covering approximately 0.38%. Here the sequenced sample was CD4+ or CD8+ T cells sorted from blood, taken in a trial of the OX40 agonist ivuxolimab. The source of these receptors is an adult with an advanced solid tumor such as melanoma, head and neck, liver or kidney cancer.

This chain links TRBV6-6 with TRBJ1-5, with D unclear. This CDR3 is 13 amino acids long. Deletions cut 6 bases from V and 9 bases from J, with 15 bases between. Looked up from germline, CDR1 is MNHNY and CDR2 is SVGAGI (reference sequence). The CDR3 protein is CASSLEFRRPQHF. CDR3 nucleotide sequence: TGTGCCAGCAGCCTAGAGTTCCGGCGGCCCCAGCATTTT.

The CDR3 region is CAWSFHYEQFF. As DNA, the CDR3 is TGTGCCTGGAGTTTCCACTATGAGCAGTTCTTC. The V call is TRBV30, the J call TRBJ2-1; D remains unclear. The CDR3 has 11 amino acids. Germline-derived CDR1 and CDR2 are GTSNPN and SVGIG (reference sequence). Deletions cut 2 bases from V and 8 bases from J, with 7 bases between.

The chain recombines TRBV19 with TRBJ2-3, with D possibly TRBD1 on 6 matching bases. Deletions cut 5 bases from V and 3 bases from J, with 24 bases between. Germline assignment: CDR1 LNHDA and CDR2 SQIVND (reference sequence). The CDR3 covers 18 residues. The CDR3 DNA reads as TGTGCCAGTAGTGCTTCACTACTACAGGGTTCAGGGACAGATACGCAGTATTTT. Amino acids: CASSASLLQGSGTDTQYF.

The J gene is TRBJ1-2, the V gene TRBV6-5, with 9 bases fitting TRBD1. Germline V gene data show CDR1 as MNHEY and CDR2 as SVGAGI. The junction had 4 bases not matched to a gene; V was cut back by 0 bases and J by 8 bases. This CDR3 spans 14 amino acids. The CDR3 is CASSYSGTGTGYTF. The CDR3 DNA reads as TGTGCCAGCAGTTACTCCGGGACAGGGACCGGCTACACCTTC.

The rearrangement uses TRBV5-6 and TRBJ2-2; D may be TRBD2 (5 bases). Trimming took 3 bases from V and 5 from J, leaving 20 bases between them. The CDR3 loop spans 17 amino acids. CDR1 SGHDT and CDR2 YYEEEE come from the germline V gene. The CDR3 coding sequence is TGTGCCAGCAGCTCCACATTGGTTCGTGGGAGAACCGGGGAGCTGTTTTTT. The encoded protein is CASSSTLVRGRTGELFF.

V gene TRBV19 combines with J gene TRBJ1-5; D might be TRBD1 (5 bases). Germline V gene data show CDR1 as LNHDA and CDR2 as SQIVND (reference sequence). The CDR3 length is 16 residues. With 4 bases removed from V and 2 bases from J, the gap between germline ends came to 15 bases. CDR3 in amino acids: CASSNVSRARNQPQHF. The CDR3 DNA reads TGTGCCAGTAGTAACGTGAGCAGGGCCCGCAATCAGCCCCAGCATTTT.

This clone was recorded only once. The V gene is TRBV6-5, the J gene TRBJ2-1, with TRBD2 matching 9 bases. The germline V gene encodes CDR1 MNHEY and CDR2 SVGAGI. The trim removed 2 bases at V and 4 bases at J, leaving 6 bases unmatched. This CDR3 contains 16 residues. Here the CDR3 DNA reads TGTGCCAGCAGTTACGGTTTTAGCGGGAGTTACAATGAGCAGTTCTTC. It translates to CASSYGFSGSYNEQFF.

V and J are TRBV9 and TRBJ2-7; D is ambiguous. Germline-derived CDR1 and CDR2 are SGDLS and YYNGEE. This CDR3 is built from 14 residues. Deletions cut 3 bases from V and 2 bases from J, with 12 bases between. The CDR3: CASSADLVPYEQYF. In DNA, the CDR3 is TGTGCCAGCAGCGCAGACCTAGTTCCCTACGAGCAGTACTTC.

The chain is built from TRBV19 and TRBJ1-4; the D gene is possibly TRBD1 (5 bases). From germline, CDR1 is LNHDA and CDR2 SQIVND (reference sequence). Trimming removed 3 bases at V and 8 bases at J, with 10 bases between. The CDR3 spans 13 residues. The CDR3 coding sequence is TGTGCCAGTAGTATTCAGGGAAGCGAAAAACTGTTTTTT. It codes for CASSIQGSEKLFF.

In this sample, this clone turned up once. This chain connects TRBV10-3 to TRBJ1-4, with TRBD1 matching 7 bases. The J segment lost 1 base and the V segment lost 2 bases, leaving 1 base of the junction unmatched. CDR1 ENHRY and CDR2 SYGVKD come from the germline V gene. This CDR3 has 15 residues. The CDR3 region has the DNA TGTGCCATCAGTGAGGGGACAGTAACTAATGAAAAACTGTTTTTT. This codes for CAISEGTVTNEKLFF.

This clone was counted once. V and J are TRBV11-1 and TRBJ2-1, with 7 bases fitting TRBD2. The CDR3 totals 14 residues. Germline CDR1 is SGHAT and CDR2 is FQDESV (reference sequence). Trimming cost V 6 bases and J 7 bases; bases outside gene matches: 9. CDR3 sequence (DNA): TGTGCCAGCAGTACACTAGCGATTCGGAATGAGCAGTTCTTC. This codes for CASSTLAIRNEQFF. Supplemented by reference TRBV11-1 and TRBJ2-1, the full variable domain reads EAEVAQSPRYKITEKSQAVAFWCDPISGHATLYWYRQILGQGPELLVQFQDESVVDDSQLPKDRFSAERLKGVDSTLKIQPAELGDSAMYLCASSTLAIRNEQFFGPGTRLTVL.

The V call is TRBV6-1, the J call TRBJ1-1, with D perhaps matching TRBD1 (5 bases). CDR3 length: 13 residues. The V end was cut by 9 bases, the J end by 5 bases, with 16 bases between. Germline V gene lookup returns CDR1 MNHNS and CDR2 SASEGT. CDR3 in DNA: TGTGCCAGTGGAAGGGGCCCTAGAACTGAAGCTTTCTTT. This gives the protein CASGRGPRTEAFF.

This chain connects TRBV9 to TRBJ2-3; D ambiguous. The CDR3 spans 17 residues. CDR1 and CDR2 (germline): SGDLS, YYNGEE. V was shortened by 0 bases and J by 0 bases, with 14 bases between the two germline ends. The CDR3 spells CASSVGMALSSTDTQYF. In DNA form, the CDR3 reads TGTGCCAGCAGCGTAGGGATGGCCCTTTCTAGCACAGATACGCAGTATTTT.

As for this clone: The sample contains more than one DNA sequence encoding this CDR3. V is TRBV18 and J is TRBJ2-1; D not resolved. CDR1 is KGHSH, CDR2 LQKENI, per germline. The CDR3 is made up of 12 amino acids. Deletions cut 1 base from V and 7 bases from J, with 5 bases between. The CDR3 region has the DNA TGTGCCAGCTCACCACTGGGAAATGAGCAGTTCTTC. This codes for CASSPLGNEQFF.

The V gene is TRBV18, the J gene TRBJ1-3; no firm D call. Germline CDR1 and CDR2: KGHSH and LQKENI. Between the trimmed V and J ends, which lost 2 bases and 2 bases, there was a span of 13 bases. CDR3 length equals 16 residues. The DNA of the CDR3 is TGTGCCAGCTCACCATGGGAAGGTCTGGCTGGAAACACCATATATTTT. This sequence encodes CASSPWEGLAGNTIYF. Full variable domain (remainder filled in from reference TRBV18 and TRBJ1-3): NAGVMQNPRHLVRRRGQEARLRCSPMKGHSHVYWYRQLPEEGLKFMVYLQKENIIDESGMPKERFSAEFPKEGPSILRIQQVVRGDSAAYFCASSPWEGLAGNTIYFGEGSWLTVV.

V usage is TRBV7-2 and J usage is TRBJ2-1, with 7 nucleotides matching TRBD2. Germline V gene data show CDR1 as SGHTA and CDR2 as FQGNSA. Losses at the gene ends were 7 bases for V and 6 bases for J; bases not matched to a gene: 6. The length of the CDR3 is 13 residues. The CDR3 nucleotides read TGTGCCAGCACCAGCGGGACCACCAATGAGCAGTTCTTC. Protein product: CASTSGTTNEQFF.

The chain has TRBV18 and TRBJ2-4; D gene ambiguous. The germline V gene has CDR1 KGHSH and CDR2 LQKENI. The CDR3 is 15 amino acids. Deletions cut 0 bases from V and 6 bases from J, with 12 bases between. Here the CDR3 DNA reads TGTGCCAGCTCACCACCGTCTCAGGTTGTAAACATTCAGTACTTC. Amino acid sequence: CASSPPSQVVNIQYF.

The J gene is TRBJ1-2, the V gene TRBV9, with unresolved D. This CDR3 is 16 amino acids long. V lost 2 bases and J lost 7, with 21 bases in between. Germline CDR1 and CDR2: SGDLS and YYNGEE. CDR3 bases: TGTGCCAGCAGCGTGGAAACGGACGGCCGAGTGTCTGGCTACACCTTC. Translation: CASSVETDGRVSGYTF. The complete variable domain, with remaining parts taken from reference TRBV9 and TRBJ1-2, reads DSGVTQTPKHLITATGQRVTLRCSPRSGDLSVYWYQQSLDQGLQFLIQYYNGEERAKGNILERFSAQQFPDLHSELNLSSLELGDSALYFCASSVETDGRVSGYTFGSGTRLTVV.

The gene calls are TRBV7-2 and TRBJ1-2, with a weak D call TRBD1 (5 bases). The CDR3 has 13 amino acids. Looked up from germline, CDR1 is SGHTA and CDR2 is FQGNSA. Trimming took off 6 bases at V and 8 bases at J, with 16 bases between the two ends. The CDR3 loop is CASRFQVGDGYTF. CDR3 sequence (DNA): TGTGCCAGCAGATTCCAGGTGGGGGACGGCTACACCTTC.

This rearrangement joins TRBV19 to TRBJ1-5; TRBD1 agrees at 12 bases. V gave up 5 bases and J gave up 6 bases; unmatched junction bases: 5. This CDR3 spans 15 amino acids. Germline lookup yields CDR1 LNHDA and CDR2 SQIVND (reference sequence). The CDR3 coding sequence is TGTGCCAGTAGTGGGACAGGGGGCCAATTTCAGCCCCAGCATTTT. This gives the protein CASSGTGGQFQPQHF.

In its sample, this clone is medium-sized. This chain uses TRBV4-1 with TRBJ2-1; no clear D. Trimming cost V 0 bases and J 7 bases, with 7 bases left between them. Germline V gene data show CDR1 as MGHRA and CDR2 as YSYEKL. There are 13 residues in the CDR3. The CDR3 DNA is TGCGCCAGCAGCCAAGATTTTCATAATGAGCAGTTCTTC. Protein product: CASSQDFHNEQFF.

The chain carries TRBV5-4 and TRBJ2-5, with TRBD2 matching over 13 bases. V shed 4 bases, J shed 5 bases, and the junction held 8 bases outside the gene matches. The CDR3 covers 16 residues. Looked up from germline, CDR1 is SGHNT and CDR2 is YYREEE (reference sequence). The CDR3: CASSLGLAGVGETQYF. The DNA of the CDR3 is TGTGCCAGCAGCCTCGGACTAGCGGGAGTAGGTGAGACCCAGTACTTC.

The V and J genes are TRBV7-2 and TRBJ1-5, with a tentative D call TRBD1 (5 bases). The CDR3 is 14 amino acids. Trimming cost V 1 base and J 2 bases, with 6 bases left between them. CDR1 is SGHTA and CDR2 is FQGNSA in the germline V gene. The CDR3 spells CASSLETGNQPQHF. CDR3 bases: TGTGCCAGCAGCTTAGAGACAGGCAATCAGCCCCAGCATTTT.

V and J are TRBV6-1 and TRBJ2-1; 8 bases fit TRBD1. The CDR3 runs 18 residues. Germline CDR1 reads MNHNS; CDR2 reads SASEGT. V was clipped by 4 bases and J by 5 bases; unmatched bases: 16. CDR3 amino acids: CASSVDFSWTGSHNEQFF. For the CDR3, the DNA is TGTGCCAGCAGTGTCGATTTTTCATGGACAGGGTCCCACAATGAGCAGTTCTTC.